Following are 6 T cell receptor beta chains from one sample sequenced in a study of cytomegalovirus exposure and HLA in healthy donors. Primers for the PCR totalled 60 Vbeta and 13 Jbeta. Here immunoSEQ multiplex PCR was the method, and the copy in TCRdb shows in-frame clones only, minus some. The data show roughly 190,000 clones, around 83% seen once. Material: PBMCs. These receptors were obtained from a woman between 40 and 55 years old in good health and CMV-seronegative.

This sequence joins TRBV19 and TRBJ2-7, with 8 bases identical to TRBD2. The CDR3 extends over 19 amino acids. With V trimmed by 4 bases and J by 7 bases, 24 bases remained unmatched. CDR1 is LNHDA and CDR2 is SQIVND in the germline V gene (reference sequence). The CDR3 protein is CASSNSGTRHIVRWEEQYV. The CDR3 region has the DNA TGTGCCAGTAGTAACTCCGGGACTAGACATATTGTACGGTGGGAGGAGCAGTACGTC.

The chain is built from TRBV7-9 and TRBJ1-4, with 8 bases aligning to TRBD1. The trim removed 4 bases at V and 7 bases at J, leaving 8 bases unmatched. The CDR3 is 15 residues long. Per the germline V gene, CDR1 is SEHNR and CDR2 is FQNEAQ (reference sequence). CDR3 sequence (DNA): TGTGCCAGCAGCTCTACAGGGGGTTTAGGTGAAAAACTGTTTTTT. It specifies CASSSTGGLGEKLFF. Full variable domain (remainder filled in from reference TRBV7-9 and TRBJ1-4): DTGVSQNPRHKITKRGQNVTFRCDPISEHNRLYWYRQTLGQGPEFLTYFQNEAQLEKSRLLSDRFSAERPKGSFSTLEIQRTEQGDSAMYLCASSSTGGLGEKLFFGSGTQLSVL.

The rearrangement joins TRBV18 to TRBJ1-1; weak D call: TRBD1 (6 bases). CDR3 length: 13 residues. The germline V gene has CDR1 KGHSH and CDR2 LQKENI. The ends were cut back, 4 bases at V and 11 bases at J, with 17 bases in the middle. The CDR3 protein is CASSQSQGLLAFF. DNA for the CDR3: TGTGCCAGCTCACAAAGCCAGGGGCTATTGGCTTTCTTT.

This clone was counted a single time. The rearrangement links TRBV7-9 to TRBJ2-7, with D unclear. V was clipped by 1 base and J by 3 bases, with 1 base between them. Germline CDR1 is SEHNR and CDR2 is FQNEAQ (reference sequence). This CDR3 contains 11 residues. CDR3 bases: TGTGCCAGCAGCTTAGACTACGAGCAGTACGTC. Translated, it gives CASSLDYEQYV.

The V gene is TRBV7-8, the J gene TRBJ1-2, with 7 bases aligning to TRBD1. The V and J ends lost 1 base and 10 bases, in that order; junction bases with no gene match: 6. The germline V gene has CDR1 SGHVS and CDR2 FQNEAQ. CDR3 size: 13 residues. In DNA form, the CDR3 reads TGTGCCAGCAGCTTAGATGCAGGGGGAGACTACACCTTC. It specifies CASSLDAGGDYTF.

The CDR3 DNA reads TGTGCCAGCAGACCCGGGACAGGGAATGAAAAACTGTTTTTT. The encoded protein is CASRPGTGNEKLFF. The genes are TRBV6-5 and TRBJ1-4; 9 nucleotides align to TRBD1. Trimming at V came to 6 bases and at J to 5 bases, leaving 4 bases not matched to a gene. Germline lookup yields CDR1 MNHEY and CDR2 SVGAGI. The CDR3 covers 14 residues.